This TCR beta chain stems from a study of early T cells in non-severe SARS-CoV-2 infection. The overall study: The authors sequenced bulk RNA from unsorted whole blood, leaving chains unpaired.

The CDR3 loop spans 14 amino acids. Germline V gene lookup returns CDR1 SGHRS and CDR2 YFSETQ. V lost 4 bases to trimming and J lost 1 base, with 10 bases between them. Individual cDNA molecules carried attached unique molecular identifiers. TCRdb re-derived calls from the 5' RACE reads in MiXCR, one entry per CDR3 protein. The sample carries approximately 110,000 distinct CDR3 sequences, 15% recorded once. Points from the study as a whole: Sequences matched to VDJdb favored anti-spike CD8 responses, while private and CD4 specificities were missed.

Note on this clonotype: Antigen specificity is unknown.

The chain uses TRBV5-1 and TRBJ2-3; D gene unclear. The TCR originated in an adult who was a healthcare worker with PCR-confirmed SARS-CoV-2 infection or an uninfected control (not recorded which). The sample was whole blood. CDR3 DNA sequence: TGCGCCAGCAGCCCACGGACGGGCACAGATACGCAGTATTTT. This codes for CASSPRTGTDTQYF.